This T cell receptor beta chain emerged from a study of T cells in localized non-small cell lung cancer. Looked up from germline, CDR1 is LGHNA and CDR2 is YNFKEQ. The CDR3 is made up of 17 amino acids. V shed 0 bases and J shed 5 bases, with 14 bases lying between them. Assay used: immunoSEQ multiplex PCR; TCRdb lists only in-frame clones, some missing. Of 70,000 to 90,000 clones in the sample, around 80% were seen once. Overall study findings and caveats: Among the top 100 tumor clones, a median about 57 appeared in adjacent lung.

Of note for this clone: What it binds is unknown.

The chain combines TRBV4-2 with TRBJ1-6; D is uncertain. The input for sequencing was peripheral blood, taken before any cancer treatment. This clonotype was obtained from a female donor older than 55 with stage I lung adenocarcinoma. The CDR3 DNA follows: TGTGCCAGCAGCCAAGACGACGAGGGCTTGAATAATTCACCCCTCCACTTT. Its protein product is CASSQDDEGLNNSPLHF.